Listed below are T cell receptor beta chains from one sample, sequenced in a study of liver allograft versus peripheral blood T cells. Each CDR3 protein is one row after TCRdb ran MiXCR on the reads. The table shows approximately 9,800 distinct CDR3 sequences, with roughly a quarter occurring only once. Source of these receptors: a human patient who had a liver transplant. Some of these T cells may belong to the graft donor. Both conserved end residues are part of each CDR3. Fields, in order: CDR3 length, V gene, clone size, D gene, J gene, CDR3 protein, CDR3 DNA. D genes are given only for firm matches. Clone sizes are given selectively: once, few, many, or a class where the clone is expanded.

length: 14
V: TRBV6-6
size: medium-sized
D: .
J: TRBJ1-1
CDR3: CASSYRGEGTEAFF
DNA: TGTGCCAGCAGTTACAGGGGAGAGGGCACTGAAGCTTTCTTT

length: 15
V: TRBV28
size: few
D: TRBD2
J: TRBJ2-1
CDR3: CASSMTSGTYNEQFF
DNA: TGTGCCAGCAGTATGACTAGCGGGACCTACAATGAGCAGTTCTTC

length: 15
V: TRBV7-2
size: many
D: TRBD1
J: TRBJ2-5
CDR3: CASSSGTGYEETQYF
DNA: TGTGCCAGCAGCTCCGGGACAGGGTATGAAGAGACCCAGTACTTC

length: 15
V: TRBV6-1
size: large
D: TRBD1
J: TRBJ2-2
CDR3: CAISIQQGDTGELFF
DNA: TGTGCCATTTCAATCCAACAGGGGGATACCGGGGAGCTGTTTTTT

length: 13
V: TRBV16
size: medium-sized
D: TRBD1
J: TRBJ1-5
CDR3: CASSREGAQPQHF
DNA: TGTGCCAGCAGCCGAGAGGGGGCTCAGCCCCAGCATTTT

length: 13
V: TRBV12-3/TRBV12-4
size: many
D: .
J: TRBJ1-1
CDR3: CASSPYRDTEAFF
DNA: TGTGCCAGCAGCCCATACAGGGATACCGAAGCTTTCTTT

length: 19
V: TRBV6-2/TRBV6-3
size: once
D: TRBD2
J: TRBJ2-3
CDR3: CASSTRLALSGSDSDTQYF
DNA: TGTGCCAGCAGTACACGACTAGCGCTTAGCGGGAGTGATTCAGATACGCAGTATTTT

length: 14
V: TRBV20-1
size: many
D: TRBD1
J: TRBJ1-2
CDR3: CSAGPRTGTGGYTF
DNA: TGCAGTGCTGGACCACGGACAGGGACGGGGGGCTACACCTTC

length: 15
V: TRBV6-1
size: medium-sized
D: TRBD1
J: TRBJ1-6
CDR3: CASSEIGTDNSPLHF
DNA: TGTGCCAGCAGTGAAATAGGGACAGATAATTCACCCCTCCACTTT

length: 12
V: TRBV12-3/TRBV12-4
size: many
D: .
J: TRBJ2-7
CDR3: CASSLYKDEQYF
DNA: TGTGCCAGCAGTTTATATAAGGACGAGCAGTACTTC

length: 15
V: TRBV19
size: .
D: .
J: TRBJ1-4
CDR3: CASSISVMGNEKLFF
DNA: TGTGCCAGTAGTATCTCGGTGATGGGTAATGAAAAACTGTTTTTT

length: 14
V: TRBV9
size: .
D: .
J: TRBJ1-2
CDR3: CASSVEESSIGYTF
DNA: TGTGCCAGCAGCGTAGAAGAGAGCTCAATCGGCTACACCTTC

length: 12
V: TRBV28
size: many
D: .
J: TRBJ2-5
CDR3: CASSLLVETQYF
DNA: TGTGCCAGCAGTTTATTGGTGGAGACCCAGTACTTC

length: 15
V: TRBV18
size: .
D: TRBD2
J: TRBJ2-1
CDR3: CASSPLGTTYNEQFF
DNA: TGTGCCAGCTCACCACTCGGGACTACCTACAATGAGCAGTTCTTC

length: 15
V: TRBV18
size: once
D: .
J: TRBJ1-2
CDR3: CASSRTRGGNYGYTF
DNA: TGTGCCAGCTCACGTACCCGGGGAGGAAACTATGGCTACACCTTC

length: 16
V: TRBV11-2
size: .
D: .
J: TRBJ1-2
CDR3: CASSPRQARGTYGYTF
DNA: TGTGCCAGCAGCCCCCGACAGGCGCGAGGTACTTATGGCTACACCTTC

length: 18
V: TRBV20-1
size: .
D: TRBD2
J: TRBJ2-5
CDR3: CSAVGLAGGPGLQETQYF
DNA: TGCAGTGCTGTCGGACTAGCGGGAGGGCCGGGGCTCCAAGAGACCCAGTACTTC

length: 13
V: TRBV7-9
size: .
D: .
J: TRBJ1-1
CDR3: CASSLATPGLTFF
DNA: TGTGCCAGCAGCTTAGCCACCCCGGGGCTGACTTTCTTT

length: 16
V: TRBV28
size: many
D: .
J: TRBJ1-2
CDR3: CASTQKRATGAYGYTF
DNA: TGTGCCAGCACCCAAAAGCGGGCGACAGGAGCCTATGGCTACACCTTC

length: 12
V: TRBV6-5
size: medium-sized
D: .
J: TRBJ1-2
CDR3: CASSYWGSGYTF
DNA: TGTGCCAGCAGTTACTGGGGAAGTGGCTACACCTTC

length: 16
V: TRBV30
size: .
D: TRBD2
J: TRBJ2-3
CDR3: CAWSVLAGGPGDTQYF
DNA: TGTGCCTGGAGTGTACTAGCGGGAGGGCCGGGTGATACGCAGTATTTT